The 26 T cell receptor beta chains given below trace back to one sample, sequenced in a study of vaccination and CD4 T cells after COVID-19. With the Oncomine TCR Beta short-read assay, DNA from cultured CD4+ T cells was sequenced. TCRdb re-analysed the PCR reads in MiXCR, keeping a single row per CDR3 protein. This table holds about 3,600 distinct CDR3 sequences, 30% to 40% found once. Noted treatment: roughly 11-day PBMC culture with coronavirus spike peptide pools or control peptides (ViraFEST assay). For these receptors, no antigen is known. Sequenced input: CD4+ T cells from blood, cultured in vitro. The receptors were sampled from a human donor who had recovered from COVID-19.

CDR3 bases: TGTGCCAGCAGCGAGCAGGGTAACTATGGCTACACCTTC. Translation: CASSEQGNYGYTF. V usage is TRBV7-2 and J usage is TRBJ1-2, with D maybe TRBD1 (5 bases). The CDR3 has 13 residues. With 5 bases removed from V and 1 base from J, the gap between germline ends came to 8 bases. Germline lookup yields CDR1 SGHTA and CDR2 FQGNSA.

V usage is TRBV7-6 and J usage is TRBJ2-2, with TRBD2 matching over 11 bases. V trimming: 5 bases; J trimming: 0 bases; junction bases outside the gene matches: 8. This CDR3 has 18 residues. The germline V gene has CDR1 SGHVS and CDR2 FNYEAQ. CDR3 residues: CASSPRTSGFANTGELFF. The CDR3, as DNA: TGTGCCAGCAGCCCGAGGACTAGCGGGTTCGCGAACACCGGGGAGCTGTTTTTT.

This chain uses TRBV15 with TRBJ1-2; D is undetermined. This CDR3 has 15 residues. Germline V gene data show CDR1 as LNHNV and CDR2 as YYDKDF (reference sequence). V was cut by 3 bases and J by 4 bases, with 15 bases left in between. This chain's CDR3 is CATSRGGRAVYGYTF. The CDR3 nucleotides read TGTGCCACCAGCAGGGGAGGTAGGGCCGTCTATGGCTACACCTTC.

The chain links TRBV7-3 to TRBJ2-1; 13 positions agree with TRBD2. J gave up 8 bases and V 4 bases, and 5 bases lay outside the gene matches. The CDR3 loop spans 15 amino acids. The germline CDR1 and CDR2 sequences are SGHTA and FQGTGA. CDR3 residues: CASSSLAGGRYEQFF. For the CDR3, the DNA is TGTGCCAGCAGCTCACTAGCGGGAGGGAGGTATGAGCAGTTCTTC. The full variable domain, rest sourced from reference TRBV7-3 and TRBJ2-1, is GAGVSQTPSNKVTEKGKYVELRCDPISGHTALYWYRQSLGQGPEFLIYFQGTGAADDSGLPNDRFFAVRPEGSVSTLKIQRTERGDSAVYLCASSSLAGGRYEQFFGPGTRLTVL.

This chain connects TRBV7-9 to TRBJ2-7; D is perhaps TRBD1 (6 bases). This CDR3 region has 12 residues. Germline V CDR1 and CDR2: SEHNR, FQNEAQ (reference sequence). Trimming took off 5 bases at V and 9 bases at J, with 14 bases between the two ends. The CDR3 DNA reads TGTGCCAGCAGCCTGGGGACATTTAGGCAGTACTTC. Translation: CASSLGTFRQYF. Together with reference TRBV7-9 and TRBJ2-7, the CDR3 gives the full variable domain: DTGVSQNPRHKITKRGQNVTFRCDPISEHNRLYWYRQTLGQGPEFLTYFQNEAQLEKSRLLSDRFSAERPKGSFSTLEIQRTEQGDSAMYLCASSLGTFRQYFGPGTRLTVT.

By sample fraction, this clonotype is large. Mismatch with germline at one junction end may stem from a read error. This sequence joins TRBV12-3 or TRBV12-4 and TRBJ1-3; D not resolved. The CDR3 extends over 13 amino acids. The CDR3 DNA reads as TGTGCCAGCAGTTTGAGCCCTGGGAACACCATATATTTT. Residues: CASSLSPGNTIYF.

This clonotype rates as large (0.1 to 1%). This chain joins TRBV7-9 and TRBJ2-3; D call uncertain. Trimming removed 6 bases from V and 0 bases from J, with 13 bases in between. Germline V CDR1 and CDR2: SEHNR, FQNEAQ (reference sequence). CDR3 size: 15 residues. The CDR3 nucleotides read TGTGCCAGCAGAGAGATTGGAGCTAGCACAGATACGCAGTATTTT. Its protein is CASREIGASTDTQYF.

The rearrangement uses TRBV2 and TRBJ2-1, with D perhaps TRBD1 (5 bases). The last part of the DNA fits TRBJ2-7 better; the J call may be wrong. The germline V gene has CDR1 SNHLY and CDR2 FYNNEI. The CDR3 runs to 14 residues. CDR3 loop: CASSDQGVGYEQYF. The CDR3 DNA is TGTGCCAGCAGTGACCAAGGGGTTGGCTACGAGCAGTACTTC.

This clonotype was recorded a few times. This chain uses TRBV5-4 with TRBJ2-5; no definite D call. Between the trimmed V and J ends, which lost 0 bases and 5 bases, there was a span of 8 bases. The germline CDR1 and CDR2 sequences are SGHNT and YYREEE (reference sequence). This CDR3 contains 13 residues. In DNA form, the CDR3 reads TGTGCCAGCAGCTTGGGGCAGAGGGAGACCCAGTACTTC. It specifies CASSLGQRETQYF.

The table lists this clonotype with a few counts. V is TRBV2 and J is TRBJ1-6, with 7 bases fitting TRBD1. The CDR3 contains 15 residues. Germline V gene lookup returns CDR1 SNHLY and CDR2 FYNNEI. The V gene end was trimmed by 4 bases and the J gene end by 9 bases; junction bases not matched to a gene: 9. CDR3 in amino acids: CASSATDQGVSPLHF. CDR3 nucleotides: TGTGCCAGCAGTGCGACGGACCAGGGGGTTTCACCCCTCCACTTT.

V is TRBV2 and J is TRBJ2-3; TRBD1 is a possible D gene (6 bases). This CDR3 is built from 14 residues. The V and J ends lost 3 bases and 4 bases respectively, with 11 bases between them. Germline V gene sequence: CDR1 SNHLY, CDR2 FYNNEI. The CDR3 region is CASSESGVPDTQYF. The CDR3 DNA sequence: TGTGCCAGCAGTGAGTCAGGGGTCCCAGATACGCAGTATTTT. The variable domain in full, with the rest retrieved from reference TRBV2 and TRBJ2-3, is EPEVTQTPSHQVTQMGQEVILRCVPISNHLYFYWYRQILGQKVEFLVSFYNNEISEKSEIFDDQFSVERPDGSNFTLKIRSTKLEDSAMYFCASSESGVPDTQYFGPGTRLTVL.

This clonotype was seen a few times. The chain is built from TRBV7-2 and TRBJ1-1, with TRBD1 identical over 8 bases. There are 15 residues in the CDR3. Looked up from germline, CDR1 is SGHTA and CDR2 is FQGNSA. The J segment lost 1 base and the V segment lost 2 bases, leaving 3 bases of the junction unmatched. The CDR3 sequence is CASSLLGTGNTEAFF. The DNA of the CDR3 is TGTGCCAGCAGCTTACTAGGGACAGGGAACACTGAAGCTTTCTTT.

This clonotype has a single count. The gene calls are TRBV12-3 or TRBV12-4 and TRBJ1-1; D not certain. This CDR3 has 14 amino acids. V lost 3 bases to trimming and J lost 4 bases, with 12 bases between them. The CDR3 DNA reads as TGTGCCAGCAGTTTTTTGGTAGGGAGCACTGAAGCTTTCTTT. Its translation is CASSFLVGSTEAFF.

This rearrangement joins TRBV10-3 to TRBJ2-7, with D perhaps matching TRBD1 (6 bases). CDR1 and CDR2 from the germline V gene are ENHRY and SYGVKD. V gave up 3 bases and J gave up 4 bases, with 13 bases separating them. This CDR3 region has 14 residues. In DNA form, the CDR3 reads TGTGCCATCAGTGATGGGGGCAACCATTACGAGCAGTACTTC. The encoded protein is CAISDGGNHYEQYF.

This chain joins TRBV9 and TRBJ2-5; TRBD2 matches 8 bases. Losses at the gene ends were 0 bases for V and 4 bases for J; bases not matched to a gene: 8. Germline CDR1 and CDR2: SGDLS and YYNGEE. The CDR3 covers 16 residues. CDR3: CASSVADGGAAETQYF. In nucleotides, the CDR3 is TGTGCCAGCAGCGTAGCTGACGGGGGGGCCGCAGAGACCCAGTACTTC. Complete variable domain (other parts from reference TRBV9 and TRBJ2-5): DSGVTQTPKHLITATGQRVTLRCSPRSGDLSVYWYQQSLDQGLQFLIQYYNGEERAKGNILERFSAQQFPDLHSELNLSSLELGDSALYFCASSVADGGAAETQYFGPGTRLLVL.

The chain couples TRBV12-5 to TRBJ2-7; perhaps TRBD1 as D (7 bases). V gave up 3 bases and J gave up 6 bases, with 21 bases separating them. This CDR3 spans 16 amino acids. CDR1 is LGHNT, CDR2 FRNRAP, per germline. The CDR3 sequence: CASGLHLGGYGGEQYF. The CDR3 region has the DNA TGTGCTAGTGGTTTACACCTAGGGGGCTACGGGGGCGAGCAGTACTTC.

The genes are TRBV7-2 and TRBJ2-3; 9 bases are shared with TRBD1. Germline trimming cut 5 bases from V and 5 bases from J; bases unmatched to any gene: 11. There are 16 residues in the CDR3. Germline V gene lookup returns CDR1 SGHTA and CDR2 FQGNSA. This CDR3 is CASSDTPGQGKDTQYF. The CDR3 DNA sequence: TGTGCCAGCAGCGATACCCCGGGACAGGGCAAAGATACGCAGTATTTT.

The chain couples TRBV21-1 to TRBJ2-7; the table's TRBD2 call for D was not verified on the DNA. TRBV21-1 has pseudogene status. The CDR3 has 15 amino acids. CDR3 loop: CASSMASGEIDEQYF. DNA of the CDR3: TGTGCCAGCAGCATGGCTAGCGGGGAGATCGACGAGCAGTACTTC.

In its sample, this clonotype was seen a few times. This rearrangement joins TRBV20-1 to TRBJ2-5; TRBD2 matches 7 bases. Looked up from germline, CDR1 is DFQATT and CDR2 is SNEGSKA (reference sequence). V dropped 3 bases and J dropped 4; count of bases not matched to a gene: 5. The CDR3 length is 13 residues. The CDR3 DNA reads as TGCAGTGCTAGGCGGGGGAGCGTAGAGACCCAGTACTTC. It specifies CSARRGSVETQYF.

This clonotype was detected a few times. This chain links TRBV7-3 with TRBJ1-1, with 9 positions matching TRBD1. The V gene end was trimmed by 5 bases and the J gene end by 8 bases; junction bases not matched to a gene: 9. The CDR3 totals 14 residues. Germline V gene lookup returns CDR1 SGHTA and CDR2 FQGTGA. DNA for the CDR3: TGTGCCAGCAGCGAGGGACAGGGTCGGTCAGAAGCTTTCTTT. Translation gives CASSEGQGRSEAFF.

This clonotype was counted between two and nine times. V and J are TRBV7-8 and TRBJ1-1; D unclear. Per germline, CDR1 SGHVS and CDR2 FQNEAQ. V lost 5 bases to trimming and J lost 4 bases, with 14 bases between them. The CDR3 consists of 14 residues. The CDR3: CASSRGLGGTEAFF. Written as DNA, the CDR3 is TGTGCCAGCAGCCGCGGACTCGGAGGCACTGAAGCTTTCTTT.

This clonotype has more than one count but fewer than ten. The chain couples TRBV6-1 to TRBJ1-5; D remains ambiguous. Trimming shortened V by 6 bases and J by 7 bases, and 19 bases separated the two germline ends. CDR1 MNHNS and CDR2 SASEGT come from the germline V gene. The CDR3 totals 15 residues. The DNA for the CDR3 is TGTGCCAGCAGACCCGACTGGGAAGGGCGACAGCCCCAGCATTTT. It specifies CASRPDWEGRQPQHF.

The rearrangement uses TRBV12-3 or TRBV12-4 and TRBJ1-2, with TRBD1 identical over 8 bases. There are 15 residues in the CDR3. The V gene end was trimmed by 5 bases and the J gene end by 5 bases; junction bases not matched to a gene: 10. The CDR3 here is CASSTRRTGRYGYTF. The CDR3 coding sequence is TGTGCCAGCAGTACCAGACGGACAGGGCGTTATGGCTACACCTTC.

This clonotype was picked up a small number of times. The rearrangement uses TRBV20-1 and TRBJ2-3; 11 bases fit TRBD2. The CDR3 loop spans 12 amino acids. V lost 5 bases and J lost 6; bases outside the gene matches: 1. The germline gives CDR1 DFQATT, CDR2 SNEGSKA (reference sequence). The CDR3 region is CSAWTSGDTQYF. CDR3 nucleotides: TGCAGTGCTTGGACTAGCGGGGATACGCAGTATTTT.

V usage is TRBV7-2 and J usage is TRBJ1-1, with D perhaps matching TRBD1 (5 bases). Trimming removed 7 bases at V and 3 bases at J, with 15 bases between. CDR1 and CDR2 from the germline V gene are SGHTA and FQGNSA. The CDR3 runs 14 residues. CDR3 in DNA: TGTGCCAGCACGTGGCCGGGGGTAGACACTGAAGCTTTCTTT. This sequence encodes CASTWPGVDTEAFF.

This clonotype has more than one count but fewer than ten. The CDR3 DNA follows: TGTGCCAGCAGTTACGGGGTAGAAGCCAAAAACATTCAGTACTTC. Translation: CASSYGVEAKNIQYF. This chain connects TRBV6-8 to TRBJ2-4; D is unclear. CDR3 size: 15 residues. V was shortened by 2 bases and J by 0 bases, with 8 bases between the two germline ends. The germline CDR1 and CDR2 sequences are MNHGY and SAAAGT.